Listed here are 14 T cell receptor beta chains from one sample, sequenced in a study of blood T cells in healthy people across ages. For the second PCR, which ran for 7 to 11 cycles, a sample-barcoded 5' primer and a J-beta primer mix were used. TCRdb reanalysed the 5' RACE reads using MiXCR and keeps one entry per CDR3 protein. The data show 1.4 million to 1.5 million distinct CDR3 sequences, approximately 40% seen once. The specimen sequenced was blood. These receptors all come from a woman aged 18 to 35 in good health.

Only a few counts were recorded for this clonotype. V gene TRBV20-1 combines with J gene TRBJ2-1; 10 positions match TRBD2. Per germline, CDR1 DFQATT and CDR2 SNEGSKA (reference sequence). Trimming took 1 base from V and 5 from J; bases not matched to a gene: 2. The CDR3 totals 14 residues. Written as DNA, the CDR3 is TGCAGTGCTAGAGGCCTAGCGGGAGACAATGAGCAGTTCTTC. It translates to CSARGLAGDNEQFF.

A few counts support this clonotype. The CDR3 DNA reads TGTGCCATCAGTGAGTCTGGGGGACTAAGGGACGAGCAGTACTTC. This encodes CAISESGGLRDEQYF. V gene TRBV10-3 combines with J gene TRBJ2-7; TRBD2 matches at 7 bases. Germline V gene lookup returns CDR1 ENHRY and CDR2 SYGVKD. This CDR3 spans 15 amino acids. V shed 0 bases and J 5 bases; nucleotides not matched to a gene: 7.

The rearrangement joins TRBV7-2 to TRBJ1-4; no definite D call. The CDR3 spans 15 residues. In germline, CDR1 is SGHTA, CDR2 FQGNSA. V was shortened by 1 base and J by 7 bases, with 13 bases between the two germline ends. The CDR3 protein is CASSLGVGVSEKLFF. CDR3 sequence (DNA): TGTGCCAGCAGCTTAGGCGTCGGTGTCAGTGAAAAACTGTTTTTT.

The V gene is TRBV6-2 or TRBV6-3, the J gene TRBJ1-6, with unresolved D. This CDR3 is 11 amino acids long. CDR1 MNHEY and CDR2 SVGEGT come from the germline V gene. Trimming removed 2 bases from V and 9 bases from J, with 2 bases in between. CDR3 residues: CASSYGSPLHF. The CDR3, as DNA: TGTGCCAGCAGTTACGGTTCACCCCTCCACTTT.

CDR3 nucleotides: TGTGCCAGCAGCCTGCCAGGGCATGGCACAGATACGCAGTATTTT. Translated, it gives CASSLPGHGTDTQYF. The genes are TRBV3-1 and TRBJ2-3; possible D gene TRBD1, 5 bases. This CDR3 has 15 residues. V shed 4 bases and J shed 1 base, with 12 bases lying between them. The germline gives CDR1 LGHDT, CDR2 YNNKEL (reference sequence).

The CDR3 loop is CAISDPQGAIYNEQFF. CDR3 DNA sequence: TGTGCCATCAGTGACCCACAGGGCGCTATTTACAATGAGCAGTTCTTC. The V gene is TRBV10-3, the J gene TRBJ2-1, with a weak D call TRBD1 (6 bases). Germline-derived CDR1 and CDR2 are ENHRY and SYGVKD. The CDR3 is 16 amino acids. V lost 3 bases to trimming and J lost 4 bases, with 16 bases between them.

This sequence joins TRBV6-6 and TRBJ2-3; D remains ambiguous. The V gene's germline CDR1 is MNHNY and CDR2 SVGAGI (reference sequence). V lost 8 bases and J lost 0, with 6 bases in between. This CDR3 contains 12 residues. The CDR3 nucleotides read TGTGCCAGCCTTGGGAGCACAGATACGCAGTATTTT. This encodes CASLGSTDTQYF.

V is TRBV27 and J is TRBJ2-7; 7 positions match TRBD2. The J call may be faulty, since TRBJ2-5 better matches the DNA end. In germline, CDR1 is MNHEY, CDR2 SMNVEV (reference sequence). The CDR3 is 14 residues long. The CDR3 nucleotides are TGTGCCAGCAGTGCGGCAGGGAGGGTCGAGACCCAGTACTTC. It is translated as CASSAAGRVETQYF.

This clonotype has more than one count but fewer than ten. This chain uses TRBV20-1 with TRBJ2-7; TRBD2 aligns across 7 bases. Germline V gives CDR1 DFQATT, CDR2 SNEGSKA (reference sequence). The J segment lost 1 base and the V segment lost 2 bases, leaving 14 bases of the junction unmatched. This CDR3 has 17 amino acids. The CDR3 nucleotides are TGCAGTGCTAGACCGAATGCCCCGGCTAGCGGATCCTACGAGCAGTACTTC. Its protein is CSARPNAPASGSYEQYF.

This clonotype was seen a handful of times. The chain carries TRBV29-1 and TRBJ2-1, with 13 bases matching TRBD2. The CDR3 is 17 amino acids. V shed 4 bases and J 0 bases; nucleotides not matched to a gene: 6. Germline V lookup: CDR1 SQVTM, CDR2 ANQGSEA. CDR3 sequence reads: CSVVPTSGRSSYNEQFF. As DNA, the CDR3 is TGCAGCGTTGTTCCGACTAGCGGGAGGAGCTCCTACAATGAGCAGTTCTTC.

V is TRBV4-2 and J is TRBJ1-2, with 7 bases fitting TRBD1. The V gene end was trimmed by 0 bases and the J gene end by 4 bases; junction bases not matched to a gene: 8. Germline V gene sequence: CDR1 LGHNA, CDR2 YNFKEQ. The CDR3 covers 16 residues. In DNA, the CDR3 is TGTGCCAGCAGCCAAGACTATGGACAGGAAATCTATGGCTACACCTTC. This gives the protein CASSQDYGQEIYGYTF.

This clonotype has only a few counts. This chain joins TRBV9 and TRBJ2-2, with TRBD1 matching 7 bases. The germline V gene encodes CDR1 SGDLS and CDR2 YYNGEE. V lost 3 bases to trimming and J lost 4 bases; unmatched junction nucleotides: 15. The length of the CDR3 is 18 residues. In DNA form, the CDR3 reads TGTGCCAGCAGCGGCAGAACAGGGGTTATGTCGGTCACCGGGGAGCTGTTTTTT. Translated, it gives CASSGRTGVMSVTGELFF.

This chain connects TRBV14 to TRBJ1-1; D unclear. The V gene lost 1 base and the J gene lost 3 bases, with 6 bases spanning the gap. CDR3 length equals 13 residues. Germline V lookup: CDR1 SGHDN, CDR2 FVKESK. Here the CDR3 DNA reads TGTGCCAGCAGCCAAGGGAAGGACACTGAAGCTTTCTTT. Protein: CASSQGKDTEAFF.

The chain recombines TRBV6-1 with TRBJ2-1; D possibly corresponds to TRBD1 (5 bases). V was pared by 11 bases and J by 1 base, with 12 bases between. Germline loops: CDR1 MNHNS, CDR2 SASEGT. There are 13 residues in the CDR3. CDR3 nucleotide sequence: TGTGCCGAAGGGGTAGGGTCCTACAATGAGCAGTTCTTC. This gives the protein CAEGVGSYNEQFF.